What follows are 17 T cell receptor beta chains derived from one specimen sequenced in a study of blood T cell repertoires in COVID-19. Produced via immunoSEQ multiplex PCR; TCRdb's table is partial and in-frame only. The data contain about 140,000 clones, about 72% of them singletons. The sample comprised peripheral blood. These receptor sequences come from a man between 60 and 75 years old who had recovered from COVID-19.

This rearrangement joins TRBV3-1 (or the pseudogene TRBV3-2) to TRBJ2-1; TRBD1 is a possible D gene (6 bases). The CDR3 runs 18 residues. V lost 7 bases, J lost 0 bases, and 22 bases lay in between. From germline, CDR1 is LGHDT and CDR2 YNNKEL (reference sequence). CDR3 sequence (DNA): TGTGCCAGCACGCCTTTCTACAGGGCTTCGGGCTCCTACAATGAGCAGTTCTTC. It codes for CASTPFYRASGSYNEQFF.

The chain uses TRBV30 and TRBJ2-1; 12 bases line up with TRBD2. Germline CDR1 GTSNPN, CDR2 SVGIG (reference sequence). This CDR3 is built from 17 residues. The V gene end was trimmed by 8 bases and the J gene end by 0 bases; junction bases not matched to a gene: 11. As DNA, the CDR3 is TGTGCCGGAAAGACTAGCGGGAGCTTTGTCTCCTACAATGAGCAGTTCTTC. Amino acids: CAGKTSGSFVSYNEQFF.

A few counts support this clone. V is TRBV6-2 or TRBV6-3 and J is TRBJ2-4; unclear D gene. The CDR3 totals 15 residues. Trimming took 5 bases from V and 0 from J, leaving 11 bases between them. Germline loops: CDR1 MNHEY, CDR2 SVGEGT. For the CDR3, the DNA is TGTGCCAGCAGTCGACTGACTCTAGCCAAAAACATTCAGTACTTC. Translating gives CASSRLTLAKNIQYF.

The table lists this clone with a few counts. The chain joins TRBV6-5 to TRBJ1-5; TRBD1 aligns across 10 bases. The V segment lost 0 bases and the J segment 11 bases; nucleotides outside the gene matches: 10. The CDR3 has 16 residues. Germline assignment: CDR1 MNHEY and CDR2 SVGAGI. The CDR3 is CASSYSQRDRGESQHF. Here the CDR3 DNA reads TGTGCCAGCAGTTACTCCCAGCGGGACAGGGGCGAGTCCCAGCATTTT.

The rearrangement joins TRBV6-1 to TRBJ1-2; D uncertain. Germline values: CDR1 MNHNS, CDR2 SASEGT. The length of the CDR3 is 12 residues. V lost 3 bases, J lost 5 bases, and 7 bases lay in between. The CDR3 DNA sequence: TGTGCCAGCAGTGAGCGAAATTATGGCTACACCTTC. Translated: CASSERNYGYTF.

In its sample, this clone was seen once. The V gene is TRBV5-6, the J gene TRBJ2-1, with 9 bases identical to TRBD2. The CDR3 runs 14 residues. V shed 4 bases and J 14 bases; nucleotides not matched to a gene: 13. Germline V gene lookup returns CDR1 SGHDT and CDR2 YYEEEE. As DNA, the CDR3 is TGTGCCAGCAGCCTCGCGGCGCTAGCGGGGAAGGAGTTCTTC. Residues: CASSLAALAGKEFF. The full variable domain, its missing parts supplied by reference TRBV5-6 and TRBJ2-1, is DAGVTQSPTHLIKTRGQQVTLRCSPKSGHDTVSWYQQALGQGPQFIFQYYEEEERQRGNFPDRFSGHQFPNYSSELNVNALLLGDSALYLCASSLAALAGKEFFGPGTRLTVL.

The rearrangement uses TRBV19 and TRBJ2-7; tentatively, D is TRBD2 (5 bases). Germline assignment: CDR1 LNHDA and CDR2 SQIVND (reference sequence). The CDR3 totals 14 residues. Trimming shortened V by 6 bases and J by 0 bases, and 12 bases separated the two germline ends. CDR3 amino acids: CASRISGSSYEQYF. In DNA, the CDR3 is TGTGCCAGTAGAATTTCTGGGAGCTCCTACGAGCAGTACTTC.

V and J are TRBV5-1 and TRBJ2-4; D is possibly TRBD1 (5 bases). Germline V gives CDR1 SGHRS, CDR2 YFSETQ. V lost 1 base and J 1 base, leaving 9 bases between the germline ends. The CDR3 loop spans 15 amino acids. In DNA, the CDR3 is TGCGCCAGCAGCTTGCAGGGTATCGCCAAAAACATTCAGTACTTC. Amino acid sequence: CASSLQGIAKNIQYF. Complete variable domain (other parts from reference TRBV5-1 and TRBJ2-4): KAGVTQTPRYLIKTRGQQVTLSCSPISGHRSVSWYQQTPGQGLQFLFEYFSETQRNKGNFPGRFSGRQFSNSRSEMNVSTLELGDSALYLCASSLQGIAKNIQYFGAGTRLSVL.

The rearrangement joins TRBV19 to TRBJ1-1, with D uncertain. Germline V gives CDR1 LNHDA, CDR2 SQIVND (reference sequence). V lost 4 bases to trimming and J lost 5 bases, with 11 bases between them. The CDR3 loop spans 13 amino acids. The CDR3 bases are TGTGCCAGTAGTACATTGGGAGGAACTGAAGCTTTCTTT. It specifies CASSTLGGTEAFF.

V and J are TRBV7-3 and TRBJ2-1; the match to TRBD1 covers 10 bases. CDR1 and CDR2 (germline): SGHTA, FQGTGA. V lost 5 bases, J lost 4 bases, and 5 bases stayed unmatched. This CDR3 region has 15 residues. CDR3 in amino acids: CASSPPGQGYNEQFF. The DNA of the CDR3 is TGTGCCAGCAGCCCTCCGGGACAGGGGTACAATGAGCAGTTCTTC.

V and J are TRBV9 and TRBJ2-5; 11 positions agree with TRBD1. Germline-derived CDR1 and CDR2 are SGDLS and YYNGEE. The CDR3 spans 15 residues. Unmatched junction bases numbered 4, after V lost 3 bases and J lost 3 bases. Here the CDR3 DNA reads TGTGCCAGCAGCGCCGGGACAGGGGGTGAAGAGACCCAGTACTTC. Translation gives CASSAGTGGEETQYF.

This clone came up once. The CDR3 loop reads CASSLEIREGYTF. CDR3 in DNA: TGTGCCAGCAGCTTAGAAATTCGGGAAGGCTACACCTTC. The chain recombines TRBV7-2 with TRBJ1-2; D remains ambiguous. V was shortened by 1 base and J by 8 bases, with 11 bases between the two germline ends. Germline V lookup: CDR1 SGHTA, CDR2 FQGNSA. The length of the CDR3 is 13 residues.

The rearrangement links TRBV7-2 to TRBJ2-7, with TRBD2 matching 7 bases. Germline trimming cut 4 bases from V and 0 bases from J; bases unmatched to any gene: 9. CDR3 size: 16 residues. Looked up from germline, CDR1 is SGHTA and CDR2 is FQGNSA. CDR3 sequence reads: CASSSRLAASSYEQYF. In nucleotides, the CDR3 is TGTGCCAGCAGCTCCCGTCTAGCGGCCAGCTCCTACGAGCAGTACTTC.

The CDR3 spells CASSQVVSNQPQHF. CDR3 nucleotide sequence: TGTGCCAGCAGCCAAGTAGTTAGCAATCAGCCCCAGCATTTT. The chain employs TRBV3-1 (or the pseudogene TRBV3-2) and TRBJ1-5; the D is unclear. Germline V gene lookup returns CDR1 LGHDT and CDR2 YNNKEL (reference sequence). Deletions cut 1 base from V and 0 bases from J, with 4 bases between. The CDR3 contains 14 residues.

The V gene is TRBV18, the J gene TRBJ1-2; D might be TRBD1 (5 bases). This CDR3 has 15 residues. V lost 0 bases to trimming and J lost 8 bases, with 16 bases between them. Germline CDR1 KGHSH, CDR2 LQKENI. The CDR3 loop is CASSPPGEGRGGYTF. CDR3 DNA: TGTGCCAGCTCACCACCGGGGGAGGGTAGAGGCGGCTACACCTTC. Full variable domain (outside the CDR3, taken from reference TRBV18 and TRBJ1-2): NAGVMQNPRHLVRRRGQEARLRCSPMKGHSHVYWYRQLPEEGLKFMVYLQKENIIDESGMPKERFSAEFPKEGPSILRIQQVVRGDSAAYFCASSPPGEGRGGYTFGSGTRLTVV.

This clone has only a few counts. The chain recombines TRBV28 with TRBJ1-2, with D unresolved. Trimming removed 10 bases from V and 8 bases from J, with 17 bases in between. Germline V gene lookup returns CDR1 MDHEN and CDR2 SYDVKM. This CDR3 has 12 amino acids. The CDR3, as DNA: TGTGCCACCCTGTCCCAAGGAGGCGGCTACACCTTC. Translating gives CATLSQGGGYTF.

This clone has a count of ten or more. The rearrangement links TRBV5-4 to TRBJ2-1; 10 nucleotides line up with TRBD2. Germline CDR1 SGHNT, CDR2 YYREEE (reference sequence). The CDR3 loop spans 15 amino acids. Trimming at V came to 2 bases and at J to 4 bases, leaving 3 bases not matched to a gene. CDR3 in amino acids: CASSFSSGGYNEQFF. The CDR3 nucleotides read TGTGCCAGCAGCTTTTCTAGCGGGGGATACAATGAGCAGTTCTTC.